This entry lists 5 T cell receptor beta chains sequenced from one sample in a study of tumor-infiltrating lymphocytes in primary liver carcinoma. Unsorted bulk tissue (about 18-32 mg) underwent RNA and DNA co-extraction. Starting from around 510 ng of total RNA, TCR beta cDNA was produced with a primer in the constant region. Three nested multiplex PCR rounds, a slightly modified ARM-PCR, produced the libraries for TCR beta. It was with TRBV1-TRBV30 forward primers and a C-beta reverse primer that the first two PCR rounds were run, at about 10 cycles each. MiXCR was run by TCRdb on the multiplex PCR reads, yielding one entry per CDR3 protein. Here the sample spans roughly 120,000 distinct CDR3 sequences, about two thirds being singletons. The sample taken for sequencing was tumor-adjacent normal liver tissue. All receptors come from a woman aged 55-70 years with primary liver carcinoma and hepatitis B virus infection.

Concerning this clonotype: A much larger clone lies a single base off, so this may be a read error. The chain recombines TRBV30 with TRBJ1-5; D unclear. Deletions cut 3 bases from V and 7 bases from J, with 13 bases between. Germline V lookup: CDR1 GTSNPN, CDR2 SVGIG (reference sequence). There are 13 residues in the CDR3. Written as DNA, the CDR3 is TGTGCCTGGAGAATATCTCACCGGCAGCCCCAGCATTTT. Translated, it gives CAWRISHRQPQHF.

Comments on this clonotype: The junction departs from the called germline gene at one end, perhaps through a read error. The CDR3 DNA follows: TGTGCCAGCAGCCGGGGGCGGGAGGTAATCGAGGAGCCGTTATTT. It encodes CASSRGREVIEEPLF. This chain joins TRBV4-2 and TRBJ2-2; 8 bases match TRBD2. This CDR3 comprises 15 residues. CDR1 and CDR2 (germline): LGHNA, YNFKEQ.

The rearrangement links TRBV29-1 to TRBJ2-1; 7 bases match TRBD2. Germline CDR1 and CDR2: SQVTM and ANQGSEA. The V and J ends lost 6 bases and 9 bases, in that order; junction bases with no gene match: 17. The length of the CDR3 is 15 residues. In DNA, the CDR3 is TGCAGCGTGCCACCAGCAGCAGCGGGGCACAGTGAGCAGTTCTTC. Protein sequence: CSVPPAAAGHSEQFF.

Worth noting for this clonotype: Mismatch with germline at one junction end may stem from a read error. The rearrangement links TRBV5-1 to TRBJ2-1, with D possibly being TRBD1 (5 bases). CDR1 and CDR2 from the germline V gene are SGHRS and YFSETQ. The CDR3 is 14 residues long. The chain's CDR3 is CASGLNSLDSEQFF. For the CDR3, the DNA is TGCGCCAGCGGCTTGAACTCCCTTGACAGTGAGCAGTTCTTC.

Comment on this clonotype: A read error is possible here, since a much larger clone lies one base away. Because it lacks the conserved phenylalanine or tryptophan at the end, this CDR3 is likely a read error. Because the CDR3's place on the DNA is in doubt, the DNA is left out and the CDR3 is given as listed by TCRdb. This sequence joins TRBV5-1 and TRBJ2-7; the table's D call TRBD2 went unverified against the DNA. Ends included, the CDR3 has 12 residues. Germline V gene lookup returns CDR1 SGHRS and CDR2 YFSETQ. The CDR3 sequence is CASNVGTSGSLI.